This T cell receptor (beta chain) appears in the sequencing data of a study of blood T cell repertoires in COVID-19. Overall study context: Sites in the United States, Italy and Spain provided acute and convalescent COVID-19 samples. T cells, B-cell-depleted T cells, or PBMCs provided the cDNA or gDNA that served as material.

The V end was cut by 5 bases, the J end by 1 base, with 13 bases between. The CDR3 is 15 residues long. CDR1 and CDR2 (germline): SEHNR, FQNEAQ (reference sequence). Individuals aged about 18 to 89 years were recruited from 20 to 25 US areas. TCRdb keeps only in-frame clones here, not all; method: immunoSEQ multiplex PCR. The table shows 200,000 or so clones, with approximately 89% occurring only once. This sequence was found in a woman aged 40 to 50 with acute COVID-19. The sequenced sample consisted of PBMCs or T cells enriched from blood (not recorded which). The chain joins TRBV7-9 to TRBJ2-3; maybe TRBD2 (6 bases). The CDR3 DNA sequence: TGTGCCAGCAGCCCGCGGGCGGGGCGCACAGATACGCAGTATTTT. Protein product: CASSPRAGRTDTQYF.